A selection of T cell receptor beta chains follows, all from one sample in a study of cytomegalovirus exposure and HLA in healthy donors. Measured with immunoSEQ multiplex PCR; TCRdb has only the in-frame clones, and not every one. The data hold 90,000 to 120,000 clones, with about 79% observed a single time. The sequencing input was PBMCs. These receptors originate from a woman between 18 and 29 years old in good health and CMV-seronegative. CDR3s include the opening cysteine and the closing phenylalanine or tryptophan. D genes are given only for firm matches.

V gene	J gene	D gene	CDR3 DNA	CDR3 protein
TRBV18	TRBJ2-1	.	TGTGCCAGCTCACCACTTGCCGGGGGGCCGAGCTCCTACAATGAGCAGTTCTTC	CASSPLAGGPSSYNEQFF
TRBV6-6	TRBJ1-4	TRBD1	TGTGCCAGCAGTTCAGGGGGAGCTAATGAAAAACTGTTTTTT	CASSSGGANEKLFF
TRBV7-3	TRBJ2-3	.	TGTGCCAGCAGCTTAATGACGGGGGATACGCAGTATTTT	CASSLMTGDTQYF
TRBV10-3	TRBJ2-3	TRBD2	TGTGCCATCAGTGAGCTACCGACTAGCGTAAGCACAGATACGCAGTATTTT	CAISELPTSVSTDTQYF
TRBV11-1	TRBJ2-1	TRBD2	TGTGCCAGCAGCCCCCTCATAGCGGGGTTCGTGGATGAGCAGTTCTTC	CASSPLIAGFVDEQFF
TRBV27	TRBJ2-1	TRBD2	TGTGCCAGCAGCCTTAGCGGGAGCAATGAGCAGTTCTTC	CASSLSGSNEQFF
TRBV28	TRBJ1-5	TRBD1	TGTGCCAGCAGTTTAAGGTCGACAGGGTATCAGCCCCAGCATTTT	CASSLRSTGYQPQHF
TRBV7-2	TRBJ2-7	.	TGTGCCAGCAGCTTAGCTGCTTCGGACAGACCCTACGAGCAGTACTTC	CASSLAASDRPYEQYF
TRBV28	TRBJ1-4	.	TGTGCCAGCACAATGCAACGGGGGGTATCGGAAAAACTGTTTTTT	CASTMQRGVSEKLFF
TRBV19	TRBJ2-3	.	TGTGCCAGTAGGGCGAGTGGCGGGGCTACAGATACGCAGTATTTT	CASRASGGATDTQYF